This entry lists 10 T cell receptor beta chains sequenced from one sample in a study of blood T cell repertoires in COVID-19. Repertoires were generated with immunoSEQ multiplex PCR, while TCRdb's copy carries only in-frame clones and drops some. The repertoire holds roughly 250,000 clones, over 75% seen once, with over 8.5% in the top ten. Sequenced material: peripheral blood. These receptors were taken from a human donor in a cohort sampled during active COVID-19.

The rearrangement links TRBV10-3 to TRBJ2-1, with 14 bases that match TRBD2. Trimming at V came to 6 bases and at J to 8 bases, leaving 3 bases not matched to a gene. The CDR3 consists of 14 residues. CDR1 is ENHRY and CDR2 is SYGVKD in the germline V gene. CDR3 in amino acids: CAISPGLAGDEQFF. CDR3 nucleotide sequence: TGTGCCATCAGCCCGGGACTAGCGGGAGATGAGCAGTTCTTC.

The J gene is TRBJ1-1, the V gene TRBV19; possibly TRBD1 for D (5 bases). Germline V gene data show CDR1 as LNHDA and CDR2 as SQIVND (reference sequence). V lost 3 bases and J 7 bases, leaving 12 bases between the germline ends. The CDR3 loop spans 13 amino acids. In nucleotides, the CDR3 is TGTGCCAGTAGTATTCATGGGGCAGATGAAGCTTTCTTT. Translation gives CASSIHGADEAFF. The whole variable domain, filled in from reference TRBV19 and TRBJ1-1, reads DGGITQSPKYLFRKEGQNVTLSCEQNLNHDAMYWYRQDPGQGLRLIYYSQIVNDFQKGDIAEGYSVSREKKESFPLTVTSAQKNPTAFYLCASSIHGADEAFFGQGTRLTVV.

In this sample, this clone turned up a few times. In DNA form, the CDR3 reads TGTGCCAGCAGTGAACCCGTAGGGGCGTCCTATAATTCACCCCTCCACTTT. Amino acids: CASSEPVGASYNSPLHF. V is TRBV6-1 and J is TRBJ1-6, with D possibly TRBD1 on 5 matching bases. CDR3 size: 17 residues. Germline V gene lookup returns CDR1 MNHNS and CDR2 SASEGT. Trimming took 2 bases from V and 1 from J, leaving 12 bases between them.

The genes are TRBV7-9 and TRBJ1-1; D unclear. Germline V lookup: CDR1 SEHNR, CDR2 FQNEAQ (reference sequence). V was pared by 3 bases and J by 0 bases, with 8 bases between. The CDR3 contains 14 residues. CDR3 DNA: TGTGCCAGCAGCTTCGAGGTCGTGAACACTGAAGCTTTCTTT. Its protein is CASSFEVVNTEAFF. Filled out from reference TRBV7-9 and TRBJ1-1, the complete variable domain reads DTGVSQNPRHKITKRGQNVTFRCDPISEHNRLYWYRQTLGQGPEFLTYFQNEAQLEKSRLLSDRFSAERPKGSFSTLEIQRTEQGDSAMYLCASSFEVVNTEAFFGQGTRLTVV.

The chain links TRBV27 to TRBJ2-2; 11 bases line up with TRBD2. Germline trimming cut 7 bases from V and 5 bases from J; bases unmatched to any gene: 12. CDR1 and CDR2 from the germline V gene are MNHEY and SMNVEV (reference sequence). CDR3 size: 17 residues. CDR3 protein: CASIPIAGGPETGELFF. The CDR3 nucleotides read TGTGCCAGCATCCCGATAGCGGGAGGGCCGGAGACCGGGGAGCTGTTTTTT.

This chain connects TRBV19 to TRBJ1-1, with D unresolved. The CDR3 runs to 12 residues. The V and J ends lost 7 bases and 5 bases respectively, with 11 bases between them. Germline CDR1 reads LNHDA; CDR2 reads SQIVND (reference sequence). The CDR3 bases are TGTGCCAGTAAGGATGTCGGGACTGAAGCTTTCTTT. Its protein is CASKDVGTEAFF.

Note on this clone: At one boundary the junction diverges from the germline segment, which might be a read error. V usage is TRBV6-6 and J usage is TRBJ1-3; 8 positions agree with TRBD1. The germline V gene has CDR1 MNHNY and CDR2 SVGAGI (reference sequence). This CDR3 has 16 amino acids. This CDR3 is CASSDSTGGSGNTIYF. As DNA, the CDR3 is TGTGCCAGCAGTGACTCAACAGGGGGTTCCGGAAACACCATATATTTT.

The J gene is TRBJ1-1, the V gene TRBV19; maybe TRBD1 (5 bases). The CDR3 contains 14 residues. Germline CDR1 LNHDA, CDR2 SQIVND (reference sequence). Trimming took 5 bases from V and 1 from J, leaving 11 bases between them. The CDR3 DNA follows: TGTGCCAGTAGTTCTCCGACAGAGAACACTGAAGCTTTCTTT. Amino acid sequence: CASSSPTENTEAFF.

V usage is TRBV23-1 and J usage is TRBJ2-7, with D hard to call. Being an ORF, TRBV23-1 has a function that is uncertain. V dropped 3 bases and J dropped 3 bases, with 9 bases sitting between them. The CDR3 has 13 residues. CDR3 DNA sequence: TGCGCCAGCAGTCATCCACCCAGCTACGAGCAGTACTTC. Translating gives CASSHPPSYEQYF.

The sample holds a few counts of this clone. The genes are TRBV5-1 and TRBJ2-3, with 9 bases that match TRBD2. The CDR3 is made up of 15 amino acids. Per germline, CDR1 SGHRS and CDR2 YFSETQ. Trimming took 4 bases from V and 0 from J; bases not matched to a gene: 3. In DNA, the CDR3 is TGCGCCAGCAGCGTCGCGGGGGGGAGCACAGATACGCAGTATTTT. Translated, it gives CASSVAGGSTDTQYF.